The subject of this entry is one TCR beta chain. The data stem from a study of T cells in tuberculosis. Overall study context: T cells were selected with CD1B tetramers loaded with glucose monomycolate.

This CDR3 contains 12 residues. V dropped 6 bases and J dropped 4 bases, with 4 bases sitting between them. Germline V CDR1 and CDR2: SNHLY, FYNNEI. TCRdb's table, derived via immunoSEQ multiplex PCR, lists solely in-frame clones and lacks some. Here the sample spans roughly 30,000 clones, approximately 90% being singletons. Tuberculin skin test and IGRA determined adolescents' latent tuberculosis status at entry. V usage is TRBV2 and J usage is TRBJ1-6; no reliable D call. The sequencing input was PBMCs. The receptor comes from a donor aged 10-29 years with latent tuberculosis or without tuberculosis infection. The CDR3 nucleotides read TGTGCCAGCAGAATATATAATTCACCCCTCCACTTT. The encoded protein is CASRIYNSPLHF. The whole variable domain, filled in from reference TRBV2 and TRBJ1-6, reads EPEVTQTPSHQVTQMGQEVILRCVPISNHLYFYWYRQILGQKVEFLVSFYNNEISEKSEIFDDQFSVERPDGSNFTLKIRSTKLEDSAMYFCASRIYNSPLHFGNGTRLTVT.